What follows are 6 T cell receptor beta chains derived from one specimen sequenced in a study of cytomegalovirus exposure and HLA in healthy donors. Clones were read by immunoSEQ multiplex PCR, and TCRdb kept only the in-frame ones, dropping some. Of some 60,000 clones listed, around 96% are singletons. Sequencing was performed on PBMCs. Receptors were obtained from a man aged 18 to 30 in good health and CMV-seronegative.

This clone was picked up one time. V usage is TRBV20-1 and J usage is TRBJ2-1; D possibly corresponds to TRBD1 (6 bases). Trimming removed 5 bases at V and 8 bases at J, with 10 bases between. This CDR3 is built from 11 residues. CDR1 is DFQATT, CDR2 SNEGSKA, per germline (reference sequence). The CDR3 sequence: CSAQQGHEQFF. CDR3 DNA sequence: TGCAGTGCTCAACAGGGACATGAGCAGTTCTTC.

V usage is TRBV2 and J usage is TRBJ2-3; 10 bases match TRBD2. Germline V gene lookup returns CDR1 SNHLY and CDR2 FYNNEI. This CDR3 region has 16 residues. After removal of 4 bases from V and 5 bases from J, the junction contained 9 bases not matched to a gene. The CDR3: CASSVGLAGVGDTQYF. CDR3 in DNA: TGTGCCAGCAGTGTAGGGCTAGCGGGAGTAGGAGATACGCAGTATTTT.

There are a few counts of this clone. The chain recombines TRBV29-1 with TRBJ1-1; D is unresolved. CDR3 length: 13 amino acids. Trimming took off 4 bases at V and 2 bases at J, with 11 bases between the two ends. CDR1 SQVTM and CDR2 ANQGSEA come from the germline V gene. CDR3 nucleotide sequence: TGCAGCGTTGTACGTACAGTCAACACTGAAGCTTTCTTT. Translation gives CSVVRTVNTEAFF.

V gene TRBV6-1 combines with J gene TRBJ2-7, with D perhaps matching TRBD2 (5 bases). Germline V gene data show CDR1 as MNHNS and CDR2 as SASEGT. The CDR3 runs to 13 residues. V dropped 3 bases and J dropped 5 bases, with 11 bases sitting between them. CDR3 sequence reads: CASSDVRVHEQYF. The DNA of the CDR3 is TGTGCCAGCAGTGACGTGAGGGTCCACGAGCAGTACTTC.

The chain combines TRBV11-2 with TRBJ2-3; a weak D match, TRBD2 (5 bases). The CDR3 runs 14 residues. Per germline, CDR1 SGHAT and CDR2 FQNNGV. Trimming left V 5 bases short and J 6 bases short, with 15 bases between. CDR3 nucleotides: TGTGCCAGCAGCCTGGAGCTAGCATCTGATACGCAGTATTTT. Its protein product is CASSLELASDTQYF.

The gene calls are TRBV27 and TRBJ2-6; D gene unclear. Germline CDR1 MNHEY, CDR2 SMNVEV (reference sequence). The length of the CDR3 is 13 residues. Trimming removed 7 bases from V and 0 bases from J, with 4 bases in between. In nucleotides, the CDR3 is TGTGCCAGCACCCACTCTGGGGCCAACGTCCTGACTTTC. Protein sequence: CASTHSGANVLTF.